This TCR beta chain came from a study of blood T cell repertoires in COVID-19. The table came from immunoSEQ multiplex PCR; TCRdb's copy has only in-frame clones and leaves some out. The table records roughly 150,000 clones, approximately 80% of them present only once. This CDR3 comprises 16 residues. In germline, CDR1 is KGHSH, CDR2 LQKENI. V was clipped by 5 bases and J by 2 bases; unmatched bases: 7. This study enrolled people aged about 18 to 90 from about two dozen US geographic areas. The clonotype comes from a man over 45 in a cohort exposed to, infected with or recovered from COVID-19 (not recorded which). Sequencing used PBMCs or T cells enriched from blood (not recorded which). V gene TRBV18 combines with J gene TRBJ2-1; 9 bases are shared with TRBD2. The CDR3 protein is CASSTLSGRPYNEQFF. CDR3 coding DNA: TGTGCCAGCTCAACTCTAAGCGGGAGGCCCTACAATGAGCAGTTCTTC. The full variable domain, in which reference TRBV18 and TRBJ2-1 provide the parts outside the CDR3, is NAGVMQNPRHLVRRRGQEARLRCSPMKGHSHVYWYRQLPEEGLKFMVYLQKENIIDESGMPKERFSAEFPKEGPSILRIQQVVRGDSAAYFCASSTLSGRPYNEQFFGPGTRLTVL.